This entry features one T cell receptor (beta chain) sequence. This clonotype was counted between two and nine times. Its binding antigen is unknown. The record has no base qualities; no much larger clone is one base away. TCR cDNA was made using 5'RACE template switching, a step that added a universal primer site and unique molecular identifiers. cDNA synthesis was primed from both the TCR alpha and TCR beta constant segments. Library amplification involved two PCR steps, and the second step added sample barcodes and sequencing adapters. Libraries were sequenced on Illumina HiSeq 2500 (2x100 bp) or NovaSeq (2x150 bp). Turning to the authors' computational methods: MIGEC handled demultiplexing of reads and collapsing into UMI consensus sequences, while MiXCR performed V(D)J alignment. Using edgeR on replicate PBMC samples, clonotypes were called vaccine-responding if FDR was below 0.01 and the log2 fold change was above 5 up to day 15. Each bulk clonotype was labeled CD4 or CD8 based on which sequenced repertoire, CD4 or CD8, contained the clonotype at higher abundance. TCRdb reran the public reads through fastp at Q25 and MiXCR, keeping productive beta chains. CDR3 protein sequences are deduplicated, and each keeps its most common genes and DNA. TCRdb, not the original authors, processed these V and J calls. The sample has 500,000 to 650,000 distinct CDR3 sequences on record, roughly an eighth of them singletons. About 15% of the sample rests with the top ten.

For CDR1 and CDR2, the germline V gene lists KGHDR and SFDVKD. Unmatched junction bases come to 0, with V trimmed by 5 bases and J by 6 bases. The CDR3 starts with the cysteine, ends with the phenylalanine, and has 12 residues. The kept DNA is CDR3 alone, 36 bases in frame from the first base. This entry is derived from a study of T cells after yellow fever vaccination (dated by TCRdb to between 2018 and 2021). Notes on the research overall: Libraries from fractions with low cell numbers were prepared with the SMART-Seq v4 Ultra Low Input RNA kit. To follow T-cell clones before and after both primary and booster YFV17D yellow fever vaccination, bulk TCR alpha and beta repertoires underwent longitudinal sequencing. The cohort comprised two healthy male donors, one aged 18 to 29 and one aged 30 to 40 years. Blood was drawn at multiple timepoints before and after primary and secondary immunization, with bulk PBMC replicates and cell subsets isolated.

What the treatment or condition label conveys for this sample: live attenuated yellow fever vaccine strain. At each blood-draw timepoint, two biological replicates of bulk PBMCs were obtained. A standard Ficoll-Paque protocol was used to isolate PBMCs from peripheral blood. TriZol was used to extract RNA from bulk PBMCs, from CD4 and CD8 fractions, and from dextramer-positive and dextramer-negative fractions. The paper's findings and limits, for the study overall: A small fraction of clonotypes showed up in both the CD4 and CD8 compartments, probably as a result of convergent recombination. Only a couple of donors were included in the study, so the extent to which the findings can be generalized is limited. After the booster, most clones that had expanded after primary vaccination were detected again (almost 97% of CD4 and roughly nine tenths of CD8), suggesting broad maintenance of memory. Because abundant contaminating clonotypes from the bulk population could be contained in FACS-sorted repertoires, computational filtering was required. Compared with the primary T-cell response, the secondary T-cell response was faster but weaker, reaching its peak on day 5 rather than on day 15.

The sequencing here drew on PBMCs, taken on the day of the yellow fever booster vaccination. This receptor was obtained from a man aged 30 to 39 who received the YFV17D yellow fever vaccine. The chain uses TRBV24-1 and TRBJ2-7, with 10 bases matching TRBD2. The DNA reads as follows: TGTGCCACCAGTGTAGCGGGAGGCGAGCAGTACTTC. Translated, this gives CATSVAGGEQYF.